This T cell receptor beta chain originates from a study of regulatory T cells in long-lasting Graves disease. This clonotype was recorded many times. Trimming pared 3 bases from V and 2 bases from J, leaving 7 bases between. The germline V gene encodes CDR1 KGHSH and CDR2 LQKENI. The CDR3 contains 13 residues. Combining iRepertoire HTBI primers with Arm-PCR of CDR3 regions, the authors built TCR beta libraries. TCRdb fed the multiplex PCR reads into MiXCR, producing one record per CDR3 protein. In the table there are more than 400,000 distinct CDR3 sequences, roughly 17% of which are singletons. Specified time point: newly diagnosed GD, antithyroid drugs for less than 3 months. After RNA was extracted from PBMCs, the TCR library was made from it. The data also belong to a second study, concerning T cells in Graves' hyperthyroidism and ophthalmopathy. From that paper: Initially, a first-round RT-PCR of the TCR CDR3 employed the HTBI primer set.

The receptor's source is a man aged 35-49 years with Graves disease. Sequences were derived from peripheral blood mononuclear cells (PBMCs), sampled at new diagnosis, from a patient treated with antithyroid drugs. The chain couples TRBV18 to TRBJ2-5, with D hard to call. CDR3 DNA: TGTGCCAGCTCACCCGGTCTTCAAGAGACCCAGTACTTC. It is translated as CASSPGLQETQYF.